The entry that follows covers one T cell receptor (beta chain) sequence. This clonotype appeared a few times. The antigen it recognizes is unknown. Within one base of it there is no much larger clone, and no base qualities were kept. The library was generated by 5' RACE. TCRdb records NextSeq 500 as the sequencer. The TCR library protocol attached unique molecular identifiers to individual cDNA molecules to correct for sequencing error and PCR bias. TCR alpha and beta chains were both sequenced, and the abundances of alpha and beta sequences in each sample were closely correlated with each other. The original pipeline was this. V gene, J gene and CDR3 annotation of TCR sequences was performed with Decombinator V4. Expanded TCRs were defined as changing significantly between any two time points under a Poisson model with p below 0.0001. Abundances of TCRs were expressed as counts per million after normalisation to the total number of TCRs sequenced in each sample. VDJdb, accessed 1 November 2021, was searched for CMV, EBV and SARS-CoV-2 annotated TCRs, with TCRs annotated for multiple antigens excluded. The public reads were reprocessed in TCRdb via fastp at Q25 and MiXCR, keeping in-frame beta chains. Each entry merges the rows of one CDR3 protein and shows their most common DNA and genes. The authors' filters were not applied to this entry. The sample yields approximately 65,000 distinct CDR3 sequences; approximately 10% were counted once. The ten largest clones take up around 6.1% of the sample.

The data belong to a study of early T cells in non-severe SARS-CoV-2 infection (TCRdb year 2021). Describing the broader study: Bulk RNA from unsorted whole blood was used for TCR sequencing, so alpha and beta chains could not be paired. What the research found in general, with its limitations: VDJdb matching was skewed toward anti-spike CD8 responses and likely underestimated virus-specific expansions, missing private and CD4 specificities.

This was a case-control study nested in a cohort of healthcare workers in London, UK, who had nasopharyngeal swab PCR tests and blood samples taken every week. Healthcare workers were recruited between 23 and 31 March 2020, during the week of the UK lockdown, and were followed weekly for up to roughly 16 weeks. This receptor was obtained from an adult who was a healthcare worker with PCR-confirmed SARS-CoV-2 infection or an uninfected control (not recorded which). Sequencing used whole blood.

The CDR3 has the sequence CICGAGHYEQYF. The DNA sequence is given as TGCATCTGCGGAGCGGGGCACTACGAGCAGTACTTC. This chain joins TRBV20-1 to TRBJ2-7, with 7 junctional bases fitting TRBD2. Taken from cysteine to phenylalanine, the CDR3 has 12 residues. Only the CDR3 DNA stays, 36 bases, in frame from base 1. Sequences DFQATT (CDR1) and SNEGSKA (CDR2) are obtained from the germline V gene (reference sequence).